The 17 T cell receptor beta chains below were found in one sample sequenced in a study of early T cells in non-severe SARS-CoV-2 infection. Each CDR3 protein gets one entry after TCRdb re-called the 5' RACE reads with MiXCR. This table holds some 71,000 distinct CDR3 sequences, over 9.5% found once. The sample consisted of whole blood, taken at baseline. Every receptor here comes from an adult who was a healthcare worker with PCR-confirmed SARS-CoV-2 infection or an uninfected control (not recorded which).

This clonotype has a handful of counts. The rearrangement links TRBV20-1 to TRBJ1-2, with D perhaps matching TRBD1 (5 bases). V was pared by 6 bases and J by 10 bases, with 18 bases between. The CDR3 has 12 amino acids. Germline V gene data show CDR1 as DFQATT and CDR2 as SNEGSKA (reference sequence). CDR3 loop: CSAALGAGDYTF. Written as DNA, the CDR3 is TGCAGTGCAGCGCTAGGGGCCGGGGACTACACCTTC.

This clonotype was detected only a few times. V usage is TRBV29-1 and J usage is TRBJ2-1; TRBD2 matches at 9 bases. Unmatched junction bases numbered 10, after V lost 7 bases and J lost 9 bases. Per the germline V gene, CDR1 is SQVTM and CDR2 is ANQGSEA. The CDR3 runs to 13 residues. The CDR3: CSAQSGGRGEQFF. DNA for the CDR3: TGCAGCGCACAAAGCGGGGGGCGGGGTGAGCAGTTCTTC.

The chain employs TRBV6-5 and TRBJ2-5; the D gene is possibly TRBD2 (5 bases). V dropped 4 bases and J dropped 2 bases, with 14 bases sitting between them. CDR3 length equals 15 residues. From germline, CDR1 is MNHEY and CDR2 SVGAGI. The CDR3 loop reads CASSSPRGSQETQYF. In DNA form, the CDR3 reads TGTGCCAGCAGTTCCCCTCGGGGTTCACAAGAGACCCAGTACTTC.

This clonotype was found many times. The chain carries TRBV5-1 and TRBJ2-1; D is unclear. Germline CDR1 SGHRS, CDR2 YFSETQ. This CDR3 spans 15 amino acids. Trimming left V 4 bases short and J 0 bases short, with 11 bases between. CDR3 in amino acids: CASSLFPNSYNEQFF. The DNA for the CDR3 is TGCGCCAGCAGCCTCTTCCCCAACTCCTACAATGAGCAGTTCTTC.

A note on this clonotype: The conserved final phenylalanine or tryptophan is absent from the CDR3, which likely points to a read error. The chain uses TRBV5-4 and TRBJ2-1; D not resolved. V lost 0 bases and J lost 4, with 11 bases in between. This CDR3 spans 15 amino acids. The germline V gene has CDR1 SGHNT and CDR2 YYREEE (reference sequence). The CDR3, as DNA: TGTGCCAGCAGCTTGGAAGCAGTCTCGTACAATGAGCAGTTCCTC. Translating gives CASSLEAVSYNEQFL.

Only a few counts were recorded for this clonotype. The DNA for the CDR3 is TGTGCCAGCAGCCAAGCGGCAGCGGGCGGCGAGACCCAGTACTTC. This gives the protein CASSQAAAGGETQYF. The rearrangement uses TRBV14 and TRBJ2-5; TRBD2 is a possible D gene (6 bases). This CDR3 spans 15 amino acids. The V and J ends lost 1 base and 5 bases respectively, with 14 bases between them. Germline-derived CDR1 and CDR2 are SGHDN and FVKESK.

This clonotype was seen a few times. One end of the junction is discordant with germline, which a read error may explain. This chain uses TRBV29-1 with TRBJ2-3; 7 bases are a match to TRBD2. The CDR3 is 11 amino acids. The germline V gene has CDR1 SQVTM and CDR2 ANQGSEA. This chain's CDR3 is CSVVSGARDWF. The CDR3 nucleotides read TGCAGCGTTGTAAGCGGGGCCCGGGATTGGTTT.

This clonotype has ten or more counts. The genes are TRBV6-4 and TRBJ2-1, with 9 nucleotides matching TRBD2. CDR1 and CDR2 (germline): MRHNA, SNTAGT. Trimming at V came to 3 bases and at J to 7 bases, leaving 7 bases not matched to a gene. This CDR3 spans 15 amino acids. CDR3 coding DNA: TGTGCCAGCAGTGAGGTTAGCGGGGGTCTTAATGAGCAGTTCTTC. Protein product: CASSEVSGGLNEQFF.

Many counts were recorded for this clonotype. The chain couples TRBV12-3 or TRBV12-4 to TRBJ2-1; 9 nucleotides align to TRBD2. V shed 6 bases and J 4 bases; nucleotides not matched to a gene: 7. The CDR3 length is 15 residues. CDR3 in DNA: TGTGCCAGCAGCCTGACTAGCGGAGCTTACAATGAGCAGTTCTTC. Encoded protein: CASSLTSGAYNEQFF.

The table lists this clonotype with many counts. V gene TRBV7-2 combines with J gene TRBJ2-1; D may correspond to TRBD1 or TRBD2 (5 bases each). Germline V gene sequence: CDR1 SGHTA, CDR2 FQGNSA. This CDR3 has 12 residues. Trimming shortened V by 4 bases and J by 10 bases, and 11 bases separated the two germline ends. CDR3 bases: TGTGCCAGCAGCTCGGCCGGGGCAGAGCAGTTCTTC. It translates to CASSSAGAEQFF.

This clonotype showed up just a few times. The CDR3 region is CASSLQGYTEAFF. The CDR3 region has the DNA TGTGCCAGCAGTTTACAGGGGTACACTGAAGCTTTCTTT. V gene TRBV12-3 or TRBV12-4 combines with J gene TRBJ1-1, with a weak D call TRBD1 (6 bases). This CDR3 has 13 residues. V lost 2 bases to trimming and J lost 3 bases, with 7 bases between them.

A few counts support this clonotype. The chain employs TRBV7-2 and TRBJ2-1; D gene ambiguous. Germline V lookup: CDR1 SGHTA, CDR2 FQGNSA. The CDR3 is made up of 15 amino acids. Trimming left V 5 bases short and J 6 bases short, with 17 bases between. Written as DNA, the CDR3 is TGTGCCAGCAGCCCGGTACGCCGGGCGGCCAATGAGCAGTTCTTC. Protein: CASSPVRRAANEQFF.

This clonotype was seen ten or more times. The CDR3 DNA reads as TGTGCCAGCAGCTTGGGGGCGTCCACCGGGGAGCTGTTTTTT. As protein: CASSLGASTGELFF. This chain uses TRBV7-3 with TRBJ2-2, with D perhaps TRBD1 (6 bases). Germline-derived CDR1 and CDR2 are SGHTA and FQGTGA. The CDR3 has 14 residues. The V end lost 3 bases, the J end lost 4 bases, and 9 bases lay between the germline ends.

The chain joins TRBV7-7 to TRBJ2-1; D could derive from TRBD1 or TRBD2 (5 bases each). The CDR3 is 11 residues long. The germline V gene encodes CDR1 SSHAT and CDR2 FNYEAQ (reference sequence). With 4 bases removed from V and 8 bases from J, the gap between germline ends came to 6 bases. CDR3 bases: TGTGCCAGCAGCTCGGGGCATGAGCAGTTCTTC. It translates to CASSSGHEQFF.

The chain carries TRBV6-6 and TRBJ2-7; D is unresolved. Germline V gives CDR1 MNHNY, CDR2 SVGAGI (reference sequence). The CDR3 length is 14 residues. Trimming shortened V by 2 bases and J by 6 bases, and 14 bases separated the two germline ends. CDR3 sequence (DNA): TGTGCCAGCAGTTACGGTTCGGCGCCACTCGAGCAGTACTTC. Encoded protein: CASSYGSAPLEQYF.

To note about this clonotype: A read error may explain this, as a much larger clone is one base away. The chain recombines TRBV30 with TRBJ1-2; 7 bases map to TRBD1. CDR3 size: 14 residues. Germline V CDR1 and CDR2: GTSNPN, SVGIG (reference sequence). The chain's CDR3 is CVWRDQGDPYGYTF. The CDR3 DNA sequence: TGTGTCTGGAGGGATCAGGGGGATCCTTATGGCTACACCTTC.

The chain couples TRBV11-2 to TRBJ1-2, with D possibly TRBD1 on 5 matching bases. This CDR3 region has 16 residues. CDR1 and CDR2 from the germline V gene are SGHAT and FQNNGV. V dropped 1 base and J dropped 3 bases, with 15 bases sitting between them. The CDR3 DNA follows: TGTGCCAGCAGCTTAGGTACAGGACAAATCGACTATGGCTACACCTTC. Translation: CASSLGTGQIDYGYTF.